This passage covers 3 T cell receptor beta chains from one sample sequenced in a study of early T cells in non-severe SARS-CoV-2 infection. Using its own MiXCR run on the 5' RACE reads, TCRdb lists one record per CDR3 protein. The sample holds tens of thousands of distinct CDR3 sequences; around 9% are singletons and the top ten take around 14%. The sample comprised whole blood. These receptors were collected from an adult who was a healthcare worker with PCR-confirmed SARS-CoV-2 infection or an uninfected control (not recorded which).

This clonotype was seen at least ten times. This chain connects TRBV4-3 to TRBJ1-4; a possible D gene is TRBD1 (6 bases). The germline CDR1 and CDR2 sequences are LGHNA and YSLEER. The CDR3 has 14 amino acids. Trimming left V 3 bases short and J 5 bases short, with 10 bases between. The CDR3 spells CASSHRGQNEKLFF. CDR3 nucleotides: TGCGCCAGCAGCCATCGGGGGCAAAATGAAAAACTGTTTTTT.

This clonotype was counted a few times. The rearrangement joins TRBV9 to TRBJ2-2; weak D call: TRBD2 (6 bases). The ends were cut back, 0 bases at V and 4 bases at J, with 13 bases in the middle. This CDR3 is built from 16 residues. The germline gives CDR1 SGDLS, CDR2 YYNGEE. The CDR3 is CASSVVGGLSTGELFF. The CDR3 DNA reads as TGTGCCAGCAGCGTAGTTGGGGGGTTGAGCACCGGGGAGCTGTTTTTT. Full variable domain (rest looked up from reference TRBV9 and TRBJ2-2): DSGVTQTPKHLITATGQRVTLRCSPRSGDLSVYWYQQSLDQGLQFLIQYYNGEERAKGNILERFSAQQFPDLHSELNLSSLELGDSALYFCASSVVGGLSTGELFFGEGSRLTVL.

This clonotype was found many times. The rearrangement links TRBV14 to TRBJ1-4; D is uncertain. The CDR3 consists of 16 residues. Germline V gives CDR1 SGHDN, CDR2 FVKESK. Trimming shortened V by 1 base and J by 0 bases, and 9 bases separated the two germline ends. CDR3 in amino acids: CASSQGMAATNEKLFF. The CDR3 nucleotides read TGTGCCAGCAGCCAAGGGATGGCTGCAACTAATGAAAAACTGTTTTTT. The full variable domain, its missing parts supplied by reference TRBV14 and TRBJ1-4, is EAGVTQFPSHSVIEKGQTVTLRCDPISGHDNLYWYRRVMGKEIKFLLHFVKESKQDESGMPNNRFLAERTGGTYSTLKVQPAELEDSGVYFCASSQGMAATNEKLFFGSGTQLSVL.